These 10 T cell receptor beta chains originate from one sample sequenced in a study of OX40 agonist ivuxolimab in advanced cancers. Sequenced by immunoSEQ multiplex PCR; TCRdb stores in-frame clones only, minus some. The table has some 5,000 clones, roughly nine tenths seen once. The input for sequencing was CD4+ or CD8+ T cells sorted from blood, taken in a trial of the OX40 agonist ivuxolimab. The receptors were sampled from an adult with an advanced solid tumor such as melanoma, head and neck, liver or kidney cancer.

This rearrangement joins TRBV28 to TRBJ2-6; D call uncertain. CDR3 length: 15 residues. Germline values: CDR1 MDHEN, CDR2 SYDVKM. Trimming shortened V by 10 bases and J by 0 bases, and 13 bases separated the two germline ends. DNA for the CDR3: TGTGCCACTACCCCCCCTTTCTCTGGGGCCAACGTCCTGACTTTC. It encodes CATTPPFSGANVLTF.

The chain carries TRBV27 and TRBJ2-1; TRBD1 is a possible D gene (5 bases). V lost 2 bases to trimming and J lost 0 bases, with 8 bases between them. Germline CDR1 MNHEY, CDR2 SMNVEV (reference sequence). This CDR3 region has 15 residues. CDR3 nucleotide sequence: TGTGCCAGCAGTTTAGACAGCAGCTCCTACAATGAGCAGTTCTTC. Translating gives CASSLDSSSYNEQFF.

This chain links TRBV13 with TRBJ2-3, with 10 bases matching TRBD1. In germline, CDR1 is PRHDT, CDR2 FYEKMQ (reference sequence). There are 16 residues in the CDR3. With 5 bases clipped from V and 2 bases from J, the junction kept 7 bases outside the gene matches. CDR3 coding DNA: TGTGCCAGCAGCACACGAGACAGGGGGCTCACAGATACGCAGTATTTT. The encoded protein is CASSTRDRGLTDTQYF.

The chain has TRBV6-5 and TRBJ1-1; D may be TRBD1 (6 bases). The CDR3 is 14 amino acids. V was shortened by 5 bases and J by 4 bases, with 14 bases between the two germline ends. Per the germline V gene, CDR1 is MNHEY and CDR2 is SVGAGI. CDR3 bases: TGTGCCAGCAGTCAAGCCTCAGGGGTCACTGAAGCTTTCTTT. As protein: CASSQASGVTEAFF.

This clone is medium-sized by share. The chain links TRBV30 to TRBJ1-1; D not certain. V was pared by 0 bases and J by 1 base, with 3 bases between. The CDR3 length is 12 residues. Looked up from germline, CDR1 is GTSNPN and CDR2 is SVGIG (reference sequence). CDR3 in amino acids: CAWSVSNTEAFF. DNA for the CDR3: TGTGCCTGGAGTGTTTCGAACACTGAAGCTTTCTTT.

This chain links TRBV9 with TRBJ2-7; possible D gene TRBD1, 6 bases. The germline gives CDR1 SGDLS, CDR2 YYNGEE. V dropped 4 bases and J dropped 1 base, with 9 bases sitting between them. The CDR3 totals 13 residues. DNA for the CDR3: TGTGCCAGCAGCCCAGGGGAATCCTACGAGCAGTACTTC. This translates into CASSPGESYEQYF.

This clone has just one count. The chain's CDR3 is CASSLAPQETQYF. The CDR3 DNA follows: TGTGCCAGCAGTCTAGCGCCCCAAGAGACCCAGTACTTC. The genes are TRBV5-6 and TRBJ2-5; weak D call: TRBD2 (6 bases). The CDR3 length is 13 residues. Trimming took off 5 bases at V and 1 base at J, with 9 bases between the two ends. Germline CDR1 reads SGHDT; CDR2 reads YYEEEE. The full variable domain, in which reference TRBV5-6 and TRBJ2-5 provide the parts outside the CDR3, is DAGVTQSPTHLIKTRGQQVTLRCSPKSGHDTVSWYQQALGQGPQFIFQYYEEEERQRGNFPDRFSGHQFPNYSSELNVNALLLGDSALYLCASSLAPQETQYFGPGTRLLVL.

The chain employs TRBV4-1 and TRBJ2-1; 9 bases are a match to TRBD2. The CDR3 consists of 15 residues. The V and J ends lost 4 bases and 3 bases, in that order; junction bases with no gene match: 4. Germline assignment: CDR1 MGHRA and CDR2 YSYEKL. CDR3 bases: TGCGCCAGCAGCCCCCTAGCGGGACTCTACAATGAGCAGTTCTTC. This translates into CASSPLAGLYNEQFF.

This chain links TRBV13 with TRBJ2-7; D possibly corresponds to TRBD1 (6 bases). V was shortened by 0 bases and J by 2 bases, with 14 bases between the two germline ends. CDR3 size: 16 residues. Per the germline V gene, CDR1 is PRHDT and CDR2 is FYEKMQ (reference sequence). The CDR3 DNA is TGTGCCAGCAGCTTAGGCGAGACAGGACCCCCCTACGAGCAGTACTTC. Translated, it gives CASSLGETGPPYEQYF. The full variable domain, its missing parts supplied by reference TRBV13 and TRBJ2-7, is AAGVIQSPRHLIKEKRETATLKCYPIPRHDTVYWYQQGPGQDPQFLISFYEKMQSDKGSIPDRFSAQQFSDYHSELNMSSLELGDSALYFCASSLGETGPPYEQYFGPGTRLTVT.

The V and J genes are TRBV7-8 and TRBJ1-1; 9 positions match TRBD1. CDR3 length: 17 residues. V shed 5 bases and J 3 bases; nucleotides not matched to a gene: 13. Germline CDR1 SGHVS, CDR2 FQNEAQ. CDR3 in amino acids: CASSPLLWDRVDTEAFF. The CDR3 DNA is TGTGCCAGCAGCCCCCTGCTCTGGGACAGGGTTGACACTGAAGCTTTCTTT.